These 3 T cell receptor beta chains originate from one sample sequenced in a study of T-cell memory formation after mild COVID-19. TCRdb processed the 5' RACE reads anew with MiXCR; each CDR3 protein has one entry. The sample holds around 100,000 distinct CDR3 sequences, over 8.5% seen once. Material: PBMCs or a T cell subset sorted from them (not recorded which). The receptors shown here come from a man between 18 and 29 years old who had mild COVID-19 (a few samples of this study predate the infection). Cell type and time point are not known.

CDR3 loop: CSAPGAPGTGASTDTQYF. In DNA form, the CDR3 reads TGCAGTGCTCCCGGGGCACCCGGGACGGGGGCAAGCACAGATACGCAGTATTTT. The J gene is TRBJ2-3, the V gene TRBV20-1; tentatively, D is TRBD1 or TRBD2 (6 bases each). Per the germline V gene, CDR1 is DFQATT and CDR2 is SNEGSKA (reference sequence). Trimming pared 5 bases from V and 0 bases from J, leaving 24 bases between. This CDR3 has 18 residues.

There are a few counts of this clonotype. The gene calls are TRBV6-5 and TRBJ2-2; D is perhaps TRBD1 (7 bases). The germline V gene has CDR1 MNHEY and CDR2 SVGAGI. The CDR3 sequence is 17 residues long. V was pared by 7 bases and J by 0 bases, with 18 bases between. CDR3 protein: CASKYYRGGANTGELFF. CDR3 bases: TGTGCCAGCAAATATTACAGGGGAGGAGCGAACACCGGGGAGCTGTTTTTT.

The V gene is TRBV12-3 or TRBV12-4, the J gene TRBJ2-7, with 7 bases matching TRBD2. The V and J ends lost 6 bases and 0 bases, in that order; junction bases with no gene match: 8. The CDR3 runs to 15 residues. The CDR3 here is CASSTRGGISYEQYF. CDR3 in DNA: TGTGCCAGCAGCACTAGGGGAGGGATCTCCTACGAGCAGTACTTC.